Below are 13 T cell receptor beta chains sequenced from a single sample in a study of OX40 agonist ivuxolimab in advanced cancers. Sequencing was performed with immunoSEQ multiplex PCR; in TCRdb, only in-frame clones are kept and a portion is missing. The data hold tens of thousands of clones, with roughly 88% observed a single time. This specimen was CD4+ or CD8+ T cells sorted from blood, taken in a trial of the OX40 agonist ivuxolimab. The receptor set was obtained from an adult with an advanced solid tumor such as melanoma, head and neck, liver or kidney cancer.

The gene calls are TRBV5-8 and TRBJ2-2; D remains ambiguous. This CDR3 region has 15 residues. Trimming shortened V by 2 bases and J by 1 base, and 9 bases separated the two germline ends. Germline loops: CDR1 SGHTS, CDR2 YDEGEE. The CDR3 DNA reads as TGTGCCAGCAGCTTACGGAACTTGAACACCGGGGAGCTGTTTTTT. It translates to CASSLRNLNTGELFF.

The genes are TRBV30 and TRBJ2-1; 8 bases agree with TRBD2. V lost 7 bases and J lost 2; bases outside the gene matches: 1. The V gene's germline CDR1 is GTSNPN and CDR2 SVGIG (reference sequence). This CDR3 is 12 amino acids long. The chain's CDR3 is CASGLAYNEQFF. The CDR3 DNA follows: TGTGCCTCGGGACTAGCCTACAATGAGCAGTTCTTC.

The rearrangement links TRBV7-9 to TRBJ1-5, with 7 nucleotides matching TRBD1. The CDR3 has 13 residues. CDR1 SEHNR and CDR2 FQNEAQ come from the germline V gene (reference sequence). After removal of 7 bases from V and 4 bases from J, the junction contained 4 bases not matched to a gene. CDR3 residues: CASNRGDNQPQHF. The DNA of the CDR3 is TGTGCCAGCAACAGGGGCGATAATCAGCCCCAGCATTTT.

The gene calls are TRBV7-2 and TRBJ1-3; D gene ambiguous. Germline CDR1 is SGHTA and CDR2 is FQGNSA. CDR3 length equals 15 residues. V was cut by 7 bases and J by 7 bases, with 20 bases left in between. CDR3 nucleotide sequence: TGTGCCAGCAACTACAACTCGGGGTCGTCGAACACCATATATTTT. Translated: CASNYNSGSSNTIYF.

The chain recombines TRBV5-6 with TRBJ2-4, with TRBD1 matching over 7 bases. CDR1 and CDR2 (germline): SGHDT, YYEEEE. The CDR3 sequence is 14 residues long. With V trimmed by 3 bases and J by 2 bases, 2 bases remained unmatched. The CDR3 bases are TGTGCCAGCAGCTCGGGACAGCCCAAAAACATTCAGTACTTC. This translates into CASSSGQPKNIQYF.

The CDR3 DNA is TGTGCCAGCAGCTTCGGGTCTACCCCCGGAAAGACCCAGTACTTC. Amino acids: CASSFGSTPGKTQYF. V usage is TRBV13 and J usage is TRBJ2-5; D is uncertain. The germline CDR1 and CDR2 sequences are PRHDT and FYEKMQ (reference sequence). V was shortened by 3 bases and J by 6 bases, with 17 bases between the two germline ends. The CDR3 consists of 15 residues. The complete variable domain, with remaining parts taken from reference TRBV13 and TRBJ2-5, reads AAGVIQSPRHLIKEKRETATLKCYPIPRHDTVYWYQQGPGQDPQFLISFYEKMQSDKGSIPDRFSAQQFSDYHSELNMSSLELGDSALYFCASSFGSTPGKTQYFGPGTRLLVL.

The rearrangement links TRBV11-2 to TRBJ2-5; D tentatively reads TRBD1 or TRBD2 (5 bases each). The CDR3 has 17 amino acids. Germline V gives CDR1 SGHAT, CDR2 FQNNGV. Trimming shortened V by 1 base and J by 1 base, and 16 bases separated the two germline ends. The CDR3 loop is CASSLGRQRGPQETQYF. CDR3 in DNA: TGTGCCAGCAGCTTAGGGCGGCAACGGGGCCCCCAAGAGACCCAGTACTTC.

J is TRBJ2-7 and V is TRBV7-2; D not resolved. This CDR3 comprises 14 residues. V gave up 2 bases and J gave up 2 bases, with 10 bases separating them. Germline lookup yields CDR1 SGHTA and CDR2 FQGNSA. Written as DNA, the CDR3 is TGTGCCAGCAGCTTAAGCGTGGGCGCCTACGAGCAGTACTTC. Translated, it gives CASSLSVGAYEQYF.

The chain has TRBV18 and TRBJ1-1, with a possible D match to TRBD1 (5 bases). V lost 3 bases to trimming and J lost 5 bases, with 19 bases between them. The CDR3 has 16 residues. From germline, CDR1 is KGHSH and CDR2 LQKENI. As DNA, the CDR3 is TGTGCCAGCTCACCCAACCTCGTGTCGGGGGGGACTGAAGCTTTCTTT. As protein: CASSPNLVSGGTEAFF.

This clone was detected a few times. The rearrangement joins TRBV14 to TRBJ1-6, with D possibly matching TRBD1 (5 bases). Germline-derived CDR1 and CDR2 are SGHDN and FVKESK. V was clipped by 0 bases and J by 10 bases, with 10 bases between them. The CDR3 totals 14 residues. CDR3 in DNA: TGTGCCAGCAGCCAAGATTGGGGGGTATCACCCCTCCACTTT. It codes for CASSQDWGVSPLHF.

This clone was counted a single time. The rearrangement uses TRBV27 and TRBJ2-3, with D hard to call. Trimming cost V 6 bases and J 2 bases, with 9 bases left between them. Germline loops: CDR1 MNHEY, CDR2 SMNVEV (reference sequence). This CDR3 is built from 13 residues. CDR3 sequence: CASRPRNTDTQYF. CDR3 sequence (DNA): TGTGCCAGCAGACCAAGAAACACAGATACGCAGTATTTT.

This clone was counted between two and nine times. This chain links TRBV9 with TRBJ1-1, with unresolved D. The germline V gene encodes CDR1 SGDLS and CDR2 YYNGEE. This CDR3 region has 13 residues. Trimming took 0 bases from V and 1 from J, leaving 4 bases between them. The CDR3 loop is CASSVAGNTEAFF. In DNA form, the CDR3 reads TGTGCCAGCAGCGTAGCCGGGAACACTGAAGCTTTCTTT.

The chain has TRBV14 and TRBJ1-4; a weak D match, TRBD1 (6 bases). From germline, CDR1 is SGHDN and CDR2 FVKESK. The CDR3 is 14 amino acids. V dropped 4 bases and J dropped 11 bases, with 17 bases sitting between them. CDR3 sequence (DNA): TGTGCCAGCAGCCTACAGGGTTGGAAGGCTAAACTGTTTTTT. It encodes CASSLQGWKAKLFF.